Following are 8 T cell receptor beta chains from one sample sequenced in a study of human T cells and chemical hapten exposure. TCRdb analysed the RACE reads with MiXCR anew, one entry per CDR3 protein. The sample holds around 250,000 distinct CDR3 sequences; more than 6.5% are singletons and the top ten take approximately 2.3%. As to time point: pre-sensitization, week 0. Indicated treatment: therapeutic diphenylcyclopropenone sensitization with weekly scalp DPC. Sequences were derived from whole blood, sampled in connection with sensitization to the hapten diphenylcyclopropenone (DPC). The receptors come from a woman aged 40 to 50 with alopecia areata. Some clones in this sample may be carry-over from other donors' samples.

This clonotype showed up just a few times. This chain joins TRBV4-1 and TRBJ2-7, with 9 nucleotides matching TRBD2. After removal of 1 base from V and 2 bases from J, the junction contained 3 bases not matched to a gene. Per germline, CDR1 MGHRA and CDR2 YSYEKL. The CDR3 runs to 15 residues. The CDR3: CASSQGRTSAYEQYF. The CDR3 DNA is TGCGCCAGCAGCCAAGGCCGGACTAGCGCCTACGAGCAGTACTTC.

The chain links TRBV20-1 to TRBJ1-2; D is unclear. The CDR3 is made up of 12 amino acids. V was cut by 3 bases and J by 4 bases, with 9 bases left in between. Germline CDR1 reads DFQATT; CDR2 reads SNEGSKA (reference sequence). The CDR3 spells CSASGGIYGYTF. Written as DNA, the CDR3 is TGCAGTGCTAGTGGCGGCATCTATGGCTACACCTTC.

The V gene is TRBV24-1, the J gene TRBJ2-7, with 7 bases that match TRBD1. The CDR3 loop spans 14 amino acids. Trimming took 5 bases from V and 3 from J; bases not matched to a gene: 6. The germline CDR1 and CDR2 sequences are KGHDR and SFDVKD. The CDR3 bases are TGTGCCACCAGTGCATCGGGACAGAACTACGAGCAGTACTTC. Protein sequence: CATSASGQNYEQYF.

Only a few counts were recorded for this clonotype. The gene calls are TRBV29-1 and TRBJ2-1, with TRBD2 matching 9 bases. The length of the CDR3 is 16 residues. From germline, CDR1 is SQVTM and CDR2 ANQGSEA. Trimming removed 1 base from V and 3 bases from J; junction bases left unmatched: 7. The CDR3: CSVEGEREAYYNEQFF. DNA of the CDR3: TGCAGCGTTGAAGGCGAGCGGGAGGCTTACTACAATGAGCAGTTCTTC.

This clonotype was seen ten or more times. This chain links TRBV2 with TRBJ1-3; unclear D gene. The CDR3 sequence is 15 residues long. Germline-derived CDR1 and CDR2 are SNHLY and FYNNEI. Trimming stripped 3 bases from V and 1 base from J, with 10 bases between. CDR3: CASSDVTTSGNTIYF. The CDR3 nucleotides read TGTGCCAGCAGTGACGTGACGACTTCTGGAAACACCATATATTTT. Variable domain in full (rest from reference TRBV2 and TRBJ1-3): EPEVTQTPSHQVTQMGQEVILRCVPISNHLYFYWYRQILGQKVEFLVSFYNNEISEKSEIFDDQFSVERPDGSNFTLKIRSTKLEDSAMYFCASSDVTTSGNTIYFGEGSWLTVV.

As concerns this clonotype: No conserved phenylalanine or tryptophan is present at the end of the CDR3, so a read error is the likely explanation. The J gene is TRBJ2-1, the V gene TRBV4-3, with 9 bases lining up with TRBD2. The CDR3 is 16 residues long. From germline, CDR1 is LGHNA and CDR2 YSLEER. V shed 3 bases and J 7 bases; nucleotides not matched to a gene: 10. This CDR3 is CASSQAGLANGNEQFI. In nucleotides, the CDR3 is TGCGCCAGCAGCCAGGCAGGACTAGCGAACGGGAATGAGCAGTTCATC.

The gene calls are TRBV6-5 and TRBJ2-3; D is uncertain. Looked up from germline, CDR1 is MNHEY and CDR2 is SVGAGI. The CDR3 is 15 residues long. Trimming removed 2 bases from V and 1 base from J, with 10 bases in between. As DNA, the CDR3 is TGTGCCAGCAGTTACCAGTGGGGTCGCACAGATACGCAGTATTTT. This translates into CASSYQWGRTDTQYF.

The CDR3 here is CASSSYGNTIYF. CDR3 nucleotide sequence: TGTGCCAGCAGTTCATATGGAAACACCATATATTTT. The chain links TRBV28 to TRBJ1-3; D call uncertain. The CDR3 runs to 12 residues. The V gene lost 4 bases and the J gene lost 3 bases, with 4 bases spanning the gap. Germline values: CDR1 MDHEN, CDR2 SYDVKM.